This T cell receptor beta chain was profiled in a study of monozygotic twins with cystic fibrosis. This clone showed up just once. Its antigen is not known. Repertoires were generated with immunoSEQ multiplex PCR, while TCRdb's copy carries only in-frame clones and drops some. This sample has some 15,000 clones, with roughly 85% found just once. Findings and limits, study-wide: J usage was most co-twin-similar in 8 of 16 pairs, V in 13. Monozygotic CF twins shared more identical nucleotide clonotypes than unrelated patients. Median Simpson clonality of approximately 0.0088 suggested naive T cells predominated. Age, concordance and disease severity did not associate with shared CDR3 numbers.

The sequence derives from a boy aged 5-17 years with cystic fibrosis. The sample was blood.

The CDR3: CASSPPTAGGKDTQYF. The DNA for the CDR3 is TGTGCCAGCTCACCACCGACAGCGGGAGGGAAAGATACGCAGTATTTT. This chain connects TRBV18 to TRBJ2-3; the match to TRBD2 covers 10 bases. Unmatched junction bases numbered 5, after V lost 0 bases and J lost 5 bases. The length of the CDR3 is 16 residues. Germline values: CDR1 KGHSH, CDR2 LQKENI.